The present TCR beta chain was sequenced within a study of T cell responses to AZD1222 COVID-19 vaccine. The wider study: Pooling covered second doses at about 4 or about 12 weeks. Study-level points and caveats: Two AZD1222 doses significantly raised spike-specific TCR breadth and depth over controls.

Assay: immunoSEQ multiplex PCR; the TCRdb copy retains only in-frame clones and omits some. The table lists 65,000 to 70,000 clones, about nine tenths of them singletons. This clone was detected once. What it binds is not known. The CDR3 covers 15 residues. Per the germline V gene, CDR1 is LGHNT and CDR2 is FRNRAP. Between the trimmed V and J ends, which lost 1 base and 5 bases, there was a span of 12 bases. V gene TRBV12-5 combines with J gene TRBJ1-5; D gene unclear. This sample comprised peripheral blood, obtained on day 0 of AZD1222 vaccination. The TCR sequence derives from an adult in good health. The CDR3 protein is CASGLEPTPDQPQHF. The CDR3 bases are TGTGCTAGTGGTTTGGAGCCGACACCAGATCAGCCCCAGCATTTT.